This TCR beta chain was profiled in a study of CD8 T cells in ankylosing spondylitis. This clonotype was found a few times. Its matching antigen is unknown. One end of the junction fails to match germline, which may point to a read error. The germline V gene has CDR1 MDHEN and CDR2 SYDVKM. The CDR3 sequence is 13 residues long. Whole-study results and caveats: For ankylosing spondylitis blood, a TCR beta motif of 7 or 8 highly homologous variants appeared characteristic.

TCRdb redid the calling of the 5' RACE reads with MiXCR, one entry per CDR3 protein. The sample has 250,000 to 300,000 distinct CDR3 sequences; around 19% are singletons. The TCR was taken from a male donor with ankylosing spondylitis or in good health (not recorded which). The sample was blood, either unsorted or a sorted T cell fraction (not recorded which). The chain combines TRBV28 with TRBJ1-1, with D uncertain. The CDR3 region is CSSSPTVGLRAFF. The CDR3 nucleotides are TGTTCCAGCAGTCCCACGGTTGGATTGCGAGCTTTCTTT.